What follows describes a single TCR beta chain. Participants, roughly 18 to 90 years old, spanned about 26 US areas. These data originate in a study of blood T cell repertoires in COVID-19. Study in general: From T cells, B-cell-depleted T cells, or PBMCs came the material, which was cDNA or gDNA.

Authors' analysis steps: Estimation of nucleated cell counts relied on the amplification of reference gene primers. Produced via immunoSEQ multiplex PCR; TCRdb's table is partial and in-frame only. Clonal size and the V and J genes are those of that table, whereas D and trimming came from the DNA. Found here are fewer than 250,000 clones, less than 85% of them singletons; the top ten hold approximately 1.8%. The length of the CDR3 is 12 residues. Germline V gene sequence: CDR1 MNHEY, CDR2 SVGAGI. V lost 6 bases and J 3 bases, leaving 9 bases between the germline ends. V is TRBV6-5 and J is TRBJ2-7, with D maybe TRBD1 (5 bases). This TCR was sampled from a man aged 55-75 years who had recovered from COVID-19. Sequencing input: PBMCs or T cells enriched from blood (not recorded which). The CDR3 spells CASSGRGYEQYF. The CDR3, as DNA: TGTGCCAGCAGCGGTAGGGGCTACGAGCAGTACTTC.